One and the same sample provided the 17 T cell receptor beta chains below, sequenced in a study of T-cell reconstitution after alpha-beta-depleted transplantation in children. This sample's TCRbeta library carried unique molecular identifier barcodes. Via MiXCR, TCRdb re-called the PCR reads, giving one row per CDR3 protein. This sample yields about 210,000 distinct CDR3 sequences, of which approximately 15% are seen a single time; around two fifths belongs to the top ten. The specimen was PBMCs, mostly from graft donor cells, collected 360 days after TCRalphabeta/CD19-depleted stem cell transplant. Receptors were obtained from a male patient between 2 and 15 years old who had a stem cell transplant for acute lymphoblastic leukemia, so the T cells may come from the graft donor.

This clonotype occurred a few times. This chain links TRBV7-8 with TRBJ2-5, with TRBD1 identical over 8 bases. With 5 bases clipped from V and 3 bases from J, the junction kept 5 bases outside the gene matches. CDR1 and CDR2 (germline): SGHVS, FQNEAQ. The CDR3 covers 14 residues. CDR3 nucleotide sequence: TGTGCCAGCAGCCCCTCGGACAGGGAAGAGACCCAGTACTTC. Protein sequence: CASSPSDREETQYF.

The V and J genes are TRBV25-1 and TRBJ2-5; 7 positions agree with TRBD2. Germline loops: CDR1 MGHDK, CDR2 SYGVNS. Trimming at V came to 6 bases and at J to 4 bases, leaving 5 bases not matched to a gene. The CDR3 spans 13 residues. The CDR3 region has the DNA TGTGCCAGCAGGGTCTCTAGCGGAGAGACCCAGTACTTC. This codes for CASRVSSGETQYF.

The rearrangement uses TRBV29-1 and TRBJ2-5; D is undetermined. Trimming pared 4 bases from V and 5 bases from J, leaving 14 bases between. Germline V gives CDR1 SQVTM, CDR2 ANQGSEA. This CDR3 has 13 residues. CDR3 coding DNA: TGCAGCGTTGTGTTGGTCATTGGGGAGACCCAGTACTTC. It yields the protein CSVVLVIGETQYF.

This clonotype appeared once. V and J are TRBV29-1 and TRBJ2-2, with 7 nucleotides matching TRBD1. The CDR3 consists of 16 residues. Germline-derived CDR1 and CDR2 are SQVTM and ANQGSEA. The junction had 10 bases not matched to a gene; V was cut back by 2 bases and J by 4 bases. CDR3 in amino acids: CSVERYRGPSTGELFF. CDR3 DNA sequence: TGCAGCGTTGAAAGGTACAGGGGACCGAGCACCGGGGAGCTGTTTTTT.

The chain links TRBV9 to TRBJ2-3, with D uncertain. Germline loops: CDR1 SGDLS, CDR2 YYNGEE. The CDR3 covers 13 residues. Trimming took 3 bases from V and 5 from J, leaving 10 bases between them. CDR3 protein: CASSADWGDTQYF. The CDR3 DNA reads as TGTGCCAGCAGCGCAGACTGGGGAGATACGCAGTATTTT.

This clonotype occurred many times. The gene calls are TRBV5-6 and TRBJ2-1; D unclear. This CDR3 region has 11 residues. Germline CDR1 reads SGHDT; CDR2 reads YYEEEE. Trimming pared 2 bases from V and 6 bases from J, leaving 3 bases between. CDR3 coding DNA: TGTGCCAGCAGCTTTAGCAATGAGCAGTTCTTC. Amino acid sequence: CASSFSNEQFF.

This clonotype was seen a few times. V and J are TRBV27 and TRBJ2-7; the D gene could be TRBD1 or TRBD2 (5 bases each). CDR1 is MNHEY and CDR2 is SMNVEV in the germline V gene (reference sequence). The CDR3 contains 13 residues. Trimming stripped 4 bases from V and 3 bases from J, with 10 bases between. As DNA, the CDR3 is TGTGCCAGCAGTTATTCGAGGGGCTACGAGCAGTACTTC. This translates into CASSYSRGYEQYF.

The chain couples TRBV7-2 to TRBJ2-3; D may be TRBD1 (6 bases). The CDR3 spans 14 residues. Germline CDR1 reads SGHTA; CDR2 reads FQGNSA. Trimming pared 4 bases from V and 4 bases from J, leaving 12 bases between. The chain's CDR3 is CASSWVGAADTQYF. The CDR3, as DNA: TGTGCCAGCAGCTGGGTGGGGGCCGCAGATACGCAGTATTTT. Variable domain in full (rest from reference TRBV7-2 and TRBJ2-3): GAGVSQSPSNKVTEKGKDVELRCDPISGHTALYWYRQSLGQGLEFLIYFQGNSAPDKSGLPSDRFSAERTGGSVSTLTIQRTQQEDSAVYLCASSWVGAADTQYFGPGTRLTVL.

A few counts support this clonotype. The gene calls are TRBV3-1 and TRBJ2-7; the match to TRBD2 covers 8 bases. The J segment lost 6 bases and the V segment lost 2 bases, leaving 6 bases of the junction unmatched. CDR1 and CDR2 from the germline V gene are LGHDT and YNNKEL (reference sequence). The CDR3 spans 14 residues. The CDR3 DNA follows: TGTGCCAGCAGCCAAACGGGACTAGTCACCGAGCAGTACTTC. It yields the protein CASSQTGLVTEQYF.

This clonotype turned up a few times. In DNA form, the CDR3 reads TGCAGTGCTAGAGTACCGCCGGATCAGCCCCAGCATTTT. Its translation is CSARVPPDQPQHF. The rearrangement uses TRBV20-1 and TRBJ1-5; D unresolved. The CDR3 consists of 13 residues. Germline CDR1 DFQATT, CDR2 SNEGSKA (reference sequence). V was trimmed by 1 base and J by 5 bases, leaving 9 bases between them.

The chain uses TRBV6-5 and TRBJ1-1; maybe TRBD1 (5 bases). This CDR3 has 17 residues. Looked up from germline, CDR1 is MNHEY and CDR2 is SVGAGI. Trimming removed 0 bases from V and 3 bases from J, with 17 bases in between. The CDR3 DNA is TGTGCCAGCAGTTACTCGTTCCTGGGGCAAAAGGACACTGAAGCTTTCTTT. Amino acid sequence: CASSYSFLGQKDTEAFF.

This sequence joins TRBV27 and TRBJ1-2; no clear D. Germline V gives CDR1 MNHEY, CDR2 SMNVEV (reference sequence). Trimming shortened V by 4 bases and J by 4 bases, and 10 bases separated the two germline ends. This CDR3 spans 13 amino acids. CDR3 sequence: CASSSGEGYGYTF. CDR3 coding DNA: TGTGCCAGCAGTTCTGGGGAAGGCTATGGCTACACCTTC.

This chain joins TRBV28 and TRBJ1-5; D remains ambiguous. CDR1 and CDR2 (germline): MDHEN, SYDVKM. This CDR3 is built from 14 residues. V was shortened by 3 bases and J by 7 bases, with 13 bases between the two germline ends. The CDR3 is CASSLDWGSQPQHF. The CDR3 coding sequence is TGTGCCAGCAGTTTGGACTGGGGAAGCCAGCCCCAGCATTTT.

This clonotype was counted a few times. The DNA for the CDR3 is TGCAGTGCTAGGAAAGACGGCTATAATTCACCCCTCCACTTT. It encodes CSARKDGYNSPLHF. The chain couples TRBV20-1 to TRBJ1-6; no clear D gene. The germline V gene has CDR1 DFQATT and CDR2 SNEGSKA (reference sequence). The V end lost 3 bases, the J end lost 3 bases, and 9 bases lay between the germline ends. CDR3 length equals 14 residues.

This clonotype was seen more than once but under ten times. This chain joins TRBV2 and TRBJ2-1; perhaps TRBD1 as D (6 bases). CDR1 is SNHLY and CDR2 is FYNNEI in the germline V gene. CDR3 size: 15 residues. The V gene lost 5 bases and the J gene lost 2 bases, with 13 bases spanning the gap. The CDR3 spells CASSPGALAYNEQFF. The CDR3 DNA follows: TGTGCCAGCAGTCCAGGGGCGCTGGCCTACAATGAGCAGTTCTTC.

V usage is TRBV12-3 or TRBV12-4 and J usage is TRBJ2-4; 8 positions match TRBD1. The V and J ends lost 5 bases and 8 bases, in that order; junction bases with no gene match: 11. CDR3 length: 15 residues. The DNA for the CDR3 is TGTGCCAGCAGTGGCGGACAGGGCAAGTGGGACATTCAGTACTTC. Amino acid sequence: CASSGGQGKWDIQYF.

The sample holds a few counts of this clonotype. CDR3 in amino acids: CASSFETFGQFF. DNA for the CDR3: TGTGCCAGCAGTTTCGAGACGTTTGGGCAGTTCTTC. V usage is TRBV28 and J usage is TRBJ2-1; D is unresolved. V gave up 3 bases and J gave up 12 bases, with 12 bases separating them. Germline V gene data show CDR1 as MDHEN and CDR2 as SYDVKM. The length of the CDR3 is 12 residues.